This T cell receptor beta chain was documented in a study of early T cells in non-severe SARS-CoV-2 infection. Across the whole study: Bulk RNA taken from unsorted whole blood was sequenced, leaving chains unpaired.

Individual cDNA molecules were tagged with unique molecular identifiers. TCRdb recomputed calls from the 5' RACE reads with MiXCR, one row per CDR3 protein. The sample lists 85,000 to 100,000 distinct CDR3 sequences; around 14% were seen once. V was pared by 1 base and J by 8 bases, with 8 bases between. This CDR3 is 11 amino acids long. CDR1 is DFQATT and CDR2 is SNEGSKA in the germline V gene (reference sequence). Notes on the study in general: VDJdb matching favored anti-spike CD8 responses, missing private and CD4 specificities.

Regarding this clonotype: Its specificity is unknown.

The chain carries TRBV20-1 and TRBJ1-1, with a weak D call TRBD1 (5 bases). The sequenced sample consisted of whole blood. This TCR was sampled from an adult who was a healthcare worker with PCR-confirmed SARS-CoV-2 infection or an uninfected control (not recorded which). CDR3 coding DNA: TGCAGTGCTAGAGGGCCAGGGGAAGCTTTCTTT. It translates to CSARGPGEAFF.